A single sample is the source of the 8 T cell receptor beta chains below, sequenced in a study of blood T cell repertoires in COVID-19. The repertoire was sequenced with immunoSEQ multiplex PCR; TCRdb's copy has only in-frame clones and lacks some. The data show more than 200,000 clones, 86% seen once. The source material was peripheral blood. These receptors were obtained from a man aged 50 or older with COVID-19, enrolled during active disease.

A few counts support this clone. The chain couples TRBV6-2 or TRBV6-3 to TRBJ1-5, with D possibly matching TRBD1 (6 bases). CDR3 length: 15 residues. Germline loops: CDR1 MNHEY, CDR2 SVGEGT. Trimming shortened V by 0 bases and J by 5 bases, and 11 bases separated the two germline ends. The CDR3, as DNA: TGTGCCAGCAGTTACTCGGGTGGGGGCGATCAGCCCCAGCATTTT. Amino acid sequence: CASSYSGGGDQPQHF.

The rearrangement links TRBV10-3 to TRBJ1-4; D gene uncertain. This CDR3 has 14 amino acids. The ends were cut back, 3 bases at V and 4 bases at J, with 9 bases in the middle. Germline CDR1 and CDR2: ENHRY and SYGVKD. This CDR3 is CAISEGGYNEKLFF. The CDR3 nucleotides read TGTGCCATCAGTGAAGGAGGGTATAATGAAAAACTGTTTTTT.

The chain couples TRBV6-5 to TRBJ2-1; D is perhaps TRBD2 (5 bases). V was cut by 5 bases and J by 4 bases, with 9 bases left in between. The CDR3 consists of 13 residues. From germline, CDR1 is MNHEY and CDR2 SVGAGI. The CDR3: CASSRESYNEQFF. In nucleotides, the CDR3 is TGTGCCAGCAGTAGGGAGAGTTACAATGAGCAGTTCTTC.

The rearrangement links TRBV4-2 to TRBJ2-7, with 14 bases aligning to TRBD2. J gave up 4 bases and V 0 bases, and 8 bases lay outside the gene matches. CDR1 is LGHNA and CDR2 is YNFKEQ in the germline V gene. The CDR3 is made up of 18 amino acids. CDR3 loop: CASSQDRLAGGPLYEQYF. In DNA, the CDR3 is TGTGCCAGCAGCCAAGATAGACTAGCGGGAGGGCCATTGTACGAGCAGTACTTC.

V and J are TRBV28 and TRBJ2-7; weak D call: TRBD1 (5 bases). CDR3 length: 12 amino acids. Germline V gene data show CDR1 as MDHEN and CDR2 as SYDVKM. The V end was cut by 6 bases, the J end by 3 bases, with 9 bases between. CDR3 amino acids: CASSLDSYEQYF. Here the CDR3 DNA reads TGTGCCAGCAGCCTCGACAGCTACGAGCAGTACTTC.

V gene TRBV19 combines with J gene TRBJ1-1; tentative D call: TRBD1 (6 bases). The V gene's germline CDR1 is LNHDA and CDR2 SQIVND (reference sequence). The CDR3 contains 14 residues. V was clipped by 3 bases and J by 1 base, with 9 bases between them. CDR3 sequence: CASSIQGSNTEAFF. The DNA for the CDR3 is TGTGCCAGTAGTATTCAGGGGTCGAACACTGAAGCTTTCTTT.

The rearrangement joins TRBV5-1 to TRBJ1-6; TRBD1 is a possible D gene (6 bases). The length of the CDR3 is 15 residues. The germline V gene encodes CDR1 SGHRS and CDR2 YFSETQ. The V end was cut by 0 bases, the J end by 10 bases, with 14 bases between. The CDR3 nucleotides read TGCGCCAGCAGCTTGGACCGGACAGTTAACTCACCCCTCCACTTT. Translating gives CASSLDRTVNSPLHF.

This chain uses TRBV5-6 with TRBJ2-7, with D maybe TRBD1 (6 bases). V lost 4 bases, J lost 2 bases, and 7 bases lay in between. The CDR3 is 12 residues long. Germline CDR1 is SGHDT and CDR2 is YYEEEE. The CDR3 nucleotides are TGTGCCAGCAGCAACAGGGCCTACGAGCAGTACTTC. Translation: CASSNRAYEQYF.